These 15 T cell receptor delta chains were sequenced from one sample in a study of gamma-delta chains in newborns, infants, children. TCRdb re-analyzed the reads via CATT. There are several thousand delta-chain clones in the sample; roughly 40% occur only once, and about 15% lies in the top ten. Source material: blood. These receptors all stem from a child who received the measles vaccine.

This clone was seen a single time. The V call is TRDV1, the J call TRDJ1, with 7 bases identical to TRDD3. Germline CDR1 and CDR2: TSWWSYY and QGS. The V and J ends lost 0 bases and 0 bases, in that order; junction bases with no gene match: 10. The length of the CDR3 is 18 residues. In DNA form, the CDR3 reads TGTGCTCTTGGGGAACTCTACCGAGGGGGGGGATACACCGATAAACTCATCTTT. Protein sequence: CALGELYRGGGYTDKLIF.

In the case of this clone: One junction end does not reproduce the germline sequence, and a read error may be involved. The genes are TRDV2 and TRDJ3; 12 bases agree with TRDD3. Germline assignment: CDR1 GEAIGNYY and CDR2 EKD. This CDR3 contains 23 residues. CDR3 in DNA: TGCGCCTGTGACTCTCAGTACTGGGGGATACAAAGAGGCGGCTGCTGGGACACCCGACAGATGTTTTTC. Encoded protein: CACDSQYWGIQRGGCWDTRQMFF.

To note about this clone: An end of the junction does not agree with germline; a read error may underlie this. This specimen includes other DNA sequences encoding the same CDR3. The chain combines TRDV1 with TRDJ1; TRDD3 aligns across 8 bases. There are 21 residues in the CDR3. The germline gives CDR1 TSWWSYY, CDR2 QGS. CDR3 in DNA: TGTGCTCTCGGGGAGCTGATCCCCTCCACGTGGGGGATGGACCTCACCGATAAACTCATCTTT. Translation gives CALGELIPSTWGMDLTDKLIF.

CDR3 residues: CALGELGVICSVLGELYTDKLIF. The CDR3 DNA reads as TGTGCTCTTGGGGAACTAGGAGTAATATGTTCTGTACTGGGGGAGCTATACACCGATAAACTCATCTTT. The rearrangement links TRDV1 to TRDJ1; TRDD3 agrees at 9 bases. V lost 0 bases, J lost 0 bases, and 23 bases stayed unmatched. Germline-derived CDR1 and CDR2 are TSWWSYY and QGS. The CDR3 contains 23 residues.

In its sample, this clone is medium-sized. In the same sample, other DNA sequences code for this CDR3. The chain recombines TRDV1 with TRDJ1; 11 nucleotides align to TRDD3. Trimming took 0 bases from V and 3 from J; bases not matched to a gene: 15. The CDR3 length is 20 residues. CDR1 is TSWWSYY, CDR2 QGS, per germline. CDR3 protein: CALGELGSLYWGISPDKLIF. In nucleotides, the CDR3 is TGTGCTCTTGGGGAACTAGGTTCCCTATACTGGGGGATAAGTCCCGATAAACTCATCTTT.

This clone has a handful of counts. The V and J genes are TRDV1 and TRDJ1; D might be TRDD3 (6 bases). The CDR3 totals 18 residues. V was pared by 1 base and J by 0 bases, with 18 bases between. From germline, CDR1 is TSWWSYY and CDR2 QGS. Written as DNA, the CDR3 is TGTGCTCTTGGGGAACGGGGGGGGGAACTCCTGTACACCGATAAACTCATCTTT. Amino acid sequence: CALGERGGELLYTDKLIF.

This clone came up a few times. This chain joins TRDV1 and TRDJ1, with 11 bases that match TRDD3. The CDR3 sequence is 15 residues long. Germline assignment: CDR1 TSWWSYY and CDR2 QGS. With 5 bases clipped from V and 3 bases from J, the junction kept 5 bases outside the gene matches. CDR3 DNA sequence: TGTGCTCTTGGGATTGGGGGATACGACGCCGATAAACTCATCTTT. Translated: CALGIGGYDADKLIF.

This clone was seen just once. The junction departs from the called germline gene at one end, perhaps through a read error. The chain couples TRDV1 to TRDJ1; perhaps TRDD3 as D (8 bases). The V gene's germline CDR1 is TSWWSYY and CDR2 QGS. The CDR3 extends over 27 amino acids. The CDR3 reads CALGDPGLPLAKAFLELLGEITNKLIF. CDR3 DNA: TGTGCTCTTGGGGACCCCGGCCTTCCTTTAGCGAAAGCCTTCCTCGAACTTCTGGGGGAAATCACCAATAAACTCATCTTT.

The chain joins TRDV2 to TRDJ3; D may be TRDD3 (6 bases). The CDR3 extends over 23 amino acids. Germline V CDR1 and CDR2: GEAIGNYY, EKD. V lost 1 base, J lost 0 bases, and 27 bases lay in between. CDR3: CACDTFSSLWGSPISWDTRQMFF. The CDR3 DNA follows: TGTGCCTGTGACACGTTTTCTAGTCTCTGGGGTTCCCCCATCTCCTGGGACACCCGACAGATGTTTTTC.

This chain's CDR3 is CALGEFHSYLRWYWGIRNNGPEIPYTDKLIF. CDR3 DNA sequence: TGTGCTCTTGGGGAATTCCATTCCTACTTGCGATGGTACTGGGGGATACGCAACAATGGGCCGGAAATTCCCTACACCGATAAACTCATCTTT. The rearrangement joins TRDV1 to TRDJ1; 13 nucleotides agree with TRDD3. Germline V CDR1 and CDR2: TSWWSYY, QGS. V lost 2 bases and J lost 0; bases outside the gene matches: 45. This CDR3 contains 31 residues.

This clone rates as medium-sized. The chain couples TRDV1 to TRDJ1; perhaps TRDD2 as D (7 bases). Deletions cut 0 bases from V and 1 base from J, with 24 bases between. CDR1 and CDR2 from the germline V gene are TSWWSYY and QGS. The CDR3 extends over 20 amino acids. CDR3 residues: CALGELSYLATGLTTDKLIF. The CDR3 DNA follows: TGTGCTCTTGGGGAACTTTCCTACCTTGCTACTGGGTTAACCACCGATAAACTCATCTTT.

The chain couples TRDV1 to TRDJ1, with 7 positions matching TRDD3. The germline V gene encodes CDR1 TSWWSYY and CDR2 QGS. This CDR3 comprises 20 residues. The ends lost 5 bases at V and 0 bases at J; junction bases unmatched: 21. CDR3 in amino acids: CALGPPPPTTGGFNTDKLIF. CDR3 bases: TGTGCTCTTGGGCCCCCCCCCCCTACAACCGGGGGATTTAACACCGATAAACTCATCTTT.

This clone was seen a few times. The V call is TRDV2, the J call TRDJ1, with TRDD3 matching 13 bases. From germline, CDR1 is GEAIGNYY and CDR2 EKD. The CDR3 is 21 amino acids. After removal of 3 bases from V and 4 bases from J, the junction contained 22 bases not matched to a gene. Here the CDR3 DNA reads TGTGCCTGTGACTCCTTACTGGGGGATACGCCGAGCCCAGCTACTGACGATAAACTCATCTTT. Translation: CACDSLLGDTPSPATDDKLIF.

The gene calls are TRDV3 and TRDJ1; TRDD3 matches 9 bases. Germline V lookup: CDR1 TVYSNPD, CDR2 GDNSRS (reference sequence). This CDR3 region has 18 residues. Trimming took 2 bases from V and 0 from J; bases not matched to a gene: 16. CDR3 sequence (DNA): TGTGCCTTTCCCAAAGATCTATACTGGGGGACCTACACCGATAAACTCATCTTT. Encoded protein: CAFPKDLYWGTYTDKLIF.

V gene TRDV1 combines with J gene TRDJ3, with 9 bases lining up with TRDD3. The V gene's germline CDR1 is TSWWSYY and CDR2 QGS. V gave up 0 bases and J gave up 0 bases; unmatched junction bases: 15. The length of the CDR3 is 23 residues. The CDR3 protein is CALGELKGTSWGIYSWDTRQMFF. In DNA form, the CDR3 reads TGTGCTCTTGGGGAACTAAAGGGAACTTCCTGGGGGATCTACTCCTGGGACACCCGACAGATGTTTTTC.